This TCR beta chain appears in the sequencing data of a study of blood T cell repertoires in COVID-19. In the study overall: Nucleic acid was either cDNA or gDNA, and it came from T cells, B-cell-depleted T cells, or PBMCs.

Clones were read by immunoSEQ multiplex PCR, and TCRdb kept only the in-frame ones, dropping some. Here the sample spans 250,000 to 300,000 clones, about 88% being singletons. Sequenced sample: peripheral blood. The source is a woman in her thirties with COVID-19, enrolled during active disease.

The CDR3 here is CASRSFDRPLGYTF. The CDR3 DNA sequence: TGTGCCAGCAGATCCTTCGACAGGCCTCTTGGCTACACCTTC. This chain uses TRBV6-5 with TRBJ1-2, with a weak D call TRBD1 (6 bases). Germline values: CDR1 MNHEY, CDR2 SVGAGI. V was pared by 6 bases and J by 7 bases, with 18 bases between. CDR3 length: 14 residues.